The 5 T cell receptor beta chains given below trace back to one sample, sequenced in a study of blood T cell repertoires in COVID-19. The repertoire was sequenced with immunoSEQ multiplex PCR; TCRdb's copy has only in-frame clones and lacks some. The sample consists of 250,000 to 350,000 clones, approximately 90% of them appearing once. The sequencing sample was made of PBMCs or T cells enriched from blood (not recorded which). Receptors were obtained from a woman aged 18 to 35 who had recovered from COVID-19.

About this clone itself: The same CDR3 arises from other DNA sequences in this sample as well. This sequence joins TRBV6-5 and TRBJ1-2; D gene uncertain. CDR3 length: 12 residues. Trimming shortened V by 5 bases and J by 4 bases, and 8 bases separated the two germline ends. Per the germline V gene, CDR1 is MNHEY and CDR2 is SVGAGI. As DNA, the CDR3 is TGTGCCAGCAGTCGAGCTTCCTATGGCTACACCTTC. This sequence encodes CASSRASYGYTF.

V gene TRBV15 combines with J gene TRBJ2-5, with D unresolved. Germline V gene sequence: CDR1 LNHNV, CDR2 YYDKDF (reference sequence). This CDR3 is 14 amino acids long. The V end lost 2 bases, the J end lost 3 bases, and 10 bases lay between the germline ends. CDR3 nucleotide sequence: TGTGCCACCAGCAGAAACCGACTTAAAGAGACCCAGTACTTC. Amino acid sequence: CATSRNRLKETQYF.

J is TRBJ2-5 and V is TRBV2; the D is unclear. The V and J ends lost 3 bases and 4 bases respectively, with 12 bases between them. CDR3 length: 14 amino acids. Germline V lookup: CDR1 SNHLY, CDR2 FYNNEI. The CDR3 region is CASSEVRGRETQYF. The DNA of the CDR3 is TGTGCCAGCAGTGAGGTTAGAGGAAGAGAGACCCAGTACTTC. The full variable domain, completed using reference TRBV2 and TRBJ2-5, is EPEVTQTPSHQVTQMGQEVILRCVPISNHLYFYWYRQILGQKVEFLVSFYNNEISEKSEIFDDQFSVERPDGSNFTLKIRSTKLEDSAMYFCASSEVRGRETQYFGPGTRLLVL.

The V and J genes are TRBV14 and TRBJ2-5; 11 bases match TRBD1. The CDR3 totals 15 residues. Losses at the gene ends were 4 bases for V and 2 bases for J; bases not matched to a gene: 3. Looked up from germline, CDR1 is SGHDN and CDR2 is FVKESK. This CDR3 reads CASSPGDRGQETQYF. The CDR3 DNA follows: TGTGCCAGCAGCCCAGGGGACAGGGGGCAAGAGACCCAGTACTTC. The variable domain in full, with the rest retrieved from reference TRBV14 and TRBJ2-5, is EAGVTQFPSHSVIEKGQTVTLRCDPISGHDNLYWYRRVMGKEIKFLLHFVKESKQDESGMPNNRFLAERTGGTYSTLKVQPAELEDSGVYFCASSPGDRGQETQYFGPGTRLLVL.

The chain links TRBV6-1 to TRBJ1-5; D may be TRBD1 (5 bases). Trimming stripped 0 bases from V and 0 bases from J, with 18 bases between. Germline V gene lookup returns CDR1 MNHNS and CDR2 SASEGT. CDR3 length: 19 residues. Written as DNA, the CDR3 is TGTGCCAGCAGTGAAGCGGGGCTTAAACAGCCCTATAGCAATCAGCCCCAGCATTTT. As protein: CASSEAGLKQPYSNQPQHF.